One sample yielded the 27 T cell receptor beta chains listed below, sequenced in a study of T cell responses to AZD1222 COVID-19 vaccine. Measured with immunoSEQ multiplex PCR; TCRdb has only the in-frame clones, and not every one. This table has roughly 120,000 clones, roughly 90% appearing once. The sample consisted of peripheral blood, taken on day 0 of AZD1222 vaccination. These receptor sequences come from an adult in good health.

The CDR3 is CASSLRRVGEAFF. The DNA for the CDR3 is TGTGCCTCCTCACTTCGGCGGGTTGGGGAAGCTTTCTTT. The V and J genes are TRBV30 and TRBJ1-1; D gene ambiguous. Trimming removed 7 bases at V and 8 bases at J, with 20 bases between. CDR3 size: 13 residues. Per germline, CDR1 GTSNPN and CDR2 SVGIG (reference sequence).

The V gene is TRBV6-2 or TRBV6-3, the J gene TRBJ1-3; D remains ambiguous. Germline V CDR1 and CDR2: MNHEY, SVGEGT. This CDR3 has 18 amino acids. V was cut by 1 base and J by 0 bases, with 16 bases left in between. The CDR3, as DNA: TGTGCCAGCAGTTACTGGGCCGGGAGGTCTCACTCTGGAAACACCATATATTTT. Encoded protein: CASSYWAGRSHSGNTIYF.

The DNA for the CDR3 is TGTGCCACCAGCAGAGAGGGTGCCGGGGGCGACGACGAGCAGTACTTC. Amino acid sequence: CATSREGAGGDDEQYF. This sequence joins TRBV15 and TRBJ2-7; D possibly uses TRBD1 or TRBD2 (6 bases each). V shed 0 bases and J shed 5 bases, with 17 bases lying between them. CDR1 LNHNV and CDR2 YYDKDF come from the germline V gene (reference sequence). There are 16 residues in the CDR3.

The chain couples TRBV19 to TRBJ1-5; no clear D gene. The germline gives CDR1 LNHDA, CDR2 SQIVND (reference sequence). The CDR3 sequence is 12 residues long. V lost 5 bases, J lost 4 bases, and 6 bases lay in between. CDR3 region: CASSYRNQPQHF. CDR3 DNA sequence: TGTGCCAGTAGTTACAGAAATCAGCCCCAGCATTTT.

This sequence joins TRBV19 and TRBJ2-5; 10 bases match TRBD2. CDR3 length: 15 residues. Germline-derived CDR1 and CDR2 are LNHDA and SQIVND (reference sequence). J lost 5 bases, V lost 6 bases, and 9 bases had no gene match. The CDR3 sequence is CASRGLAAREETQYF. CDR3 nucleotide sequence: TGTGCCAGTAGAGGACTAGCGGCTAGGGAGGAGACCCAGTACTTC.

As to this clone: The identical CDR3 is also encoded by other nucleotide sequences in the sample. The chain links TRBV15 to TRBJ2-5; 11 positions agree with TRBD1. CDR3 length: 14 amino acids. J gave up 4 bases and V 3 bases, and 1 base lay outside the gene matches. In germline, CDR1 is LNHNV, CDR2 YYDKDF (reference sequence). The CDR3 DNA follows: TGTGCCACCAGCAGGGACAGGGGGCTAGAGACCCAGTACTTC. Its protein is CATSRDRGLETQYF. Full variable domain (outside the CDR3, taken from reference TRBV15 and TRBJ2-5): DAMVIQNPRYQVTQFGKPVTLSCSQTLNHNVMYWYQQKSSQAPKLLFHYYDKDFNNEADTPDNFQSRRPNTSFCFLDIRSPGLGDTAMYLCATSRDRGLETQYFGPGTRLLVL.

This clone was seen a handful of times. This chain links TRBV18 with TRBJ2-3; 9 nucleotides line up with TRBD1. This CDR3 is built from 15 residues. Trimming removed 3 bases from V and 4 bases from J; junction bases left unmatched: 5. Germline loops: CDR1 KGHSH, CDR2 LQKENI. CDR3 residues: CASSPSDRGSDTQYF. CDR3 in DNA: TGTGCCAGCTCACCCTCCGACAGGGGGTCAGATACGCAGTATTTT.

The rearrangement links TRBV11-1 to TRBJ2-1, with D perhaps matching TRBD1 (6 bases). There are 12 residues in the CDR3. Germline V lookup: CDR1 SGHAT, CDR2 FQDESV (reference sequence). The ends were cut back, 5 bases at V and 9 bases at J, with 11 bases in the middle. The CDR3 sequence: CASSPDRGEQFF. CDR3 DNA: TGTGCCAGCAGCCCGGACAGAGGTGAGCAGTTCTTC.

CDR3 coding DNA: TGTGCCAGCAGCCAGCATTCCGGTGGACTGTTTTTT. It codes for CASSQHSGGLFF. This sequence joins TRBV3-1 (or the pseudogene TRBV3-2) and TRBJ1-4; D unresolved. V shed 3 bases and J shed 13 bases, with 12 bases lying between them. Germline V CDR1 and CDR2: LGHDT, YNNKEL (reference sequence). The CDR3 spans 12 residues.

In its sample, this clone was seen once. The chain couples TRBV27 to TRBJ1-1; TRBD1 matches 7 bases. With V trimmed by 5 bases and J by 5 bases, 8 bases remained unmatched. The CDR3 extends over 14 amino acids. CDR1 is MNHEY and CDR2 is SMNVEV in the germline V gene (reference sequence). As DNA, the CDR3 is TGTGCCAGCAGTGTAGCAGGGGGTCGGACTGAAGCTTTCTTT. Translating it yields CASSVAGGRTEAFF.

This clone was observed once. V and J are TRBV29-1 and TRBJ1-1, with a weak D call TRBD1 (6 bases). V lost 4 bases and J 4 bases, leaving 19 bases between the germline ends. Germline CDR1 and CDR2: SQVTM and ANQGSEA. The CDR3 contains 15 residues. DNA for the CDR3: TGCAGCGTTGGCGGGGGGCAGGGCAGGGGCACTGAAGCTTTCTTT. Residues: CSVGGGQGRGTEAFF.

J is TRBJ2-1 and V is TRBV5-4; 10 bases match TRBD2. The germline gives CDR1 SGHNT, CDR2 YYREEE (reference sequence). This CDR3 spans 15 amino acids. With 5 bases clipped from V and 12 bases from J, the junction kept 14 bases outside the gene matches. The CDR3 DNA reads TGTGCCAGCAGTTTAGCGGGGGGACCACGGGTTGGGCAGTTCTTC. Its translation is CASSLAGGPRVGQFF.

This clone was recorded only once. Distinct nucleotide sequences in the sample also encode this CDR3. The rearrangement uses TRBV2 and TRBJ2-5; D is ambiguous. Trimming removed 2 bases at V and 2 bases at J, with 6 bases between. The germline CDR1 and CDR2 sequences are SNHLY and FYNNEI. The CDR3 loop spans 13 amino acids. CDR3 nucleotide sequence: TGTGCCAGCAGTGAAATTAGACAAGAGACCCAGTACTTC. This encodes CASSEIRQETQYF.

The chain carries TRBV3-1 (or the pseudogene TRBV3-2) and TRBJ2-1; D is tentatively TRBD1 or TRBD2 (5 bases each). Deletions cut 1 base from V and 6 bases from J, with 13 bases between. The CDR3 runs to 15 residues. Per the germline V gene, CDR1 is LGHDT and CDR2 is YNNKEL (reference sequence). The CDR3 sequence is CASSQGGVLSNEQFF. In nucleotides, the CDR3 is TGTGCCAGCAGCCAAGGAGGGGTCCTTAGCAATGAGCAGTTCTTC.

J is TRBJ1-6 and V is TRBV9; 10 bases agree with TRBD1. CDR3 length: 15 residues. The trim removed 3 bases at V and 10 bases at J, leaving 7 bases unmatched. Germline V lookup: CDR1 SGDLS, CDR2 YYNGEE. The CDR3 DNA reads as TGTGCCAGCAGCGATAGACAGGGGGCGAGGTCACCCCTCCACTTT. The encoded protein is CASSDRQGARSPLHF. Variable domain in full (rest from reference TRBV9 and TRBJ1-6): DSGVTQTPKHLITATGQRVTLRCSPRSGDLSVYWYQQSLDQGLQFLIQYYNGEERAKGNILERFSAQQFPDLHSELNLSSLELGDSALYFCASSDRQGARSPLHFGNGTRLTVT.

The table lists this clone with a count of one. The chain is built from TRBV6-1 and TRBJ1-3; 11 bases are a match to TRBD1. With 4 bases clipped from V and 1 base from J, the junction kept 3 bases outside the gene matches. The V gene's germline CDR1 is MNHNS and CDR2 SASEGT. This CDR3 is 16 amino acids long. The CDR3 nucleotides read TGTGCCAGCAGTGGAGGGACAGGGGGTTCTGGAAACACCATATATTTT. Translated, it gives CASSGGTGGSGNTIYF.

This chain connects TRBV7-2 to TRBJ2-3, with 8 positions matching TRBD1. This CDR3 has 16 residues. J was trimmed by 3 bases and V by 0 bases; bases with no gene match: 5. Germline lookup yields CDR1 SGHTA and CDR2 FQGNSA. The CDR3 DNA reads TGTGCCAGCAGCTTAGCGGGGACAGGATCAACAGATACGCAGTATTTT. Its protein product is CASSLAGTGSTDTQYF. Together with reference TRBV7-2 and TRBJ2-3, the CDR3 gives the full variable domain: GAGVSQSPSNKVTEKGKDVELRCDPISGHTALYWYRQSLGQGLEFLIYFQGNSAPDKSGLPSDRFSAERTGGSVSTLTIQRTQQEDSAVYLCASSLAGTGSTDTQYFGPGTRLTVL.

This chain connects TRBV11-2 to TRBJ2-3; 8 bases fit TRBD1. There are 15 residues in the CDR3. J gave up 5 bases and V 3 bases, and 7 bases lay outside the gene matches. Germline values: CDR1 SGHAT, CDR2 FQNNGV. The CDR3 DNA follows: TGTGCCAGCAGCTTGGGACAGGTTCATCTAGATACGCAGTATTTT. Protein product: CASSLGQVHLDTQYF.

This rearrangement joins TRBV14 to TRBJ2-5; 7 nucleotides agree with TRBD1. The CDR3 contains 14 residues. CDR1 is SGHDN and CDR2 is FVKESK in the germline V gene. V lost 4 bases to trimming and J lost 5 bases; unmatched junction nucleotides: 7. The CDR3 region has the DNA TGTGCCAGCAGCCGACAGGGCACCGTCGAGACCCAGTACTTC. This gives the protein CASSRQGTVETQYF.

The chain links TRBV6-5 to TRBJ2-1, with D tentatively TRBD2 (6 bases). The germline CDR1 and CDR2 sequences are MNHEY and SVGAGI. V dropped 1 base and J dropped 9 bases, with 10 bases sitting between them. The CDR3 covers 13 residues. CDR3 coding DNA: TGTGCCAGCAGTTACTTCGGGGGTAGTGAGCAGTTCTTC. Translation: CASSYFGGSEQFF.

This chain links TRBV30 with TRBJ1-3; D call uncertain. V was cut by 5 bases and J by 4 bases, with 12 bases left in between. Germline lookup yields CDR1 GTSNPN and CDR2 SVGIG (reference sequence). The CDR3 contains 13 residues. CDR3 protein: CAWGKISGNTIYF. The CDR3 DNA sequence: TGTGCCTGGGGCAAGATTTCAGGAAACACCATATATTTT.

V usage is TRBV12-3 or TRBV12-4 and J usage is TRBJ1-4; D not certain. There are 13 residues in the CDR3. Trimming left V 6 bases short and J 5 bases short, with 10 bases between. CDR3 nucleotide sequence: TGTGCCAGCAGCCGCAACAGCAATGAAAAACTGTTTTTT. Amino acids: CASSRNSNEKLFF.

Here the CDR3 DNA reads TGTGCCAGTAGTGGCGGCAACACTGAAGCTTTCTTT. It translates to CASSGGNTEAFF. This chain uses TRBV19 with TRBJ1-1; unclear D gene. Trimming shortened V by 5 bases and J by 2 bases, and 6 bases separated the two germline ends. CDR3 length equals 12 residues. Germline lookup yields CDR1 LNHDA and CDR2 SQIVND (reference sequence).

The gene calls are TRBV4-1 and TRBJ2-5, with 7 bases identical to TRBD2. Losses at the gene ends were 7 bases for V and 3 bases for J; bases not matched to a gene: 11. The CDR3 has 15 residues. CDR1 and CDR2 (germline): MGHRA, YSYEKL. The chain's CDR3 is CASKMGAGTEETQYF. The DNA of the CDR3 is TGCGCCAGCAAGATGGGAGCGGGAACAGAAGAGACCCAGTACTTC.

V and J are TRBV14 and TRBJ1-6; D remains unclear. Per germline, CDR1 SGHDN and CDR2 FVKESK. The CDR3 has 13 residues. Trimming shortened V by 3 bases and J by 10 bases, and 10 bases separated the two germline ends. DNA for the CDR3: TGTGCCAGCAGCCACGGTGTACCCTCACCCCTCCACTTT. Translating gives CASSHGVPSPLHF.

The chain links TRBV9 to TRBJ2-3, with D unclear. Trimming removed 1 base from V and 2 bases from J, with 2 bases in between. CDR1 and CDR2 (germline): SGDLS, YYNGEE. This CDR3 is 12 amino acids long. The CDR3 sequence: CASSVITDTQYF. CDR3 in DNA: TGTGCCAGCAGCGTAATCACAGATACGCAGTATTTT.

V and J are TRBV3-1 (or the pseudogene TRBV3-2) and TRBJ1-2; TRBD1 matches 7 bases. Germline loops: CDR1 LGHDT, CDR2 YNNKEL (reference sequence). V lost 4 bases, J lost 4 bases, and 6 bases stayed unmatched. The CDR3 is 14 amino acids. This CDR3 is CASSPQGSIYGYTF. Here the CDR3 DNA reads TGTGCCAGCAGCCCACAGGGGTCTATCTATGGCTACACCTTC.